This entry lists 4 T cell receptor beta chains sequenced from one sample in a study of CD8+CD57+ T cells in acquired aplastic anemia. Genomic DNA acted as the template from which TCR beta VDJ combination and CDR3 sequence profiling were carried out. TCRdb reprocessed the reads via MiXCR and lists one record per CDR3 protein. The data show hundreds of thousands of distinct CDR3 sequences, just under 70% seen once. Specimen: sorted CD4+, CD8+, or CD8+CD57+ T cells (not recorded which) from PBMCs. The receptors were gathered from a human donor in good health, serving as a control.

The chain carries TRBV20-1 and TRBJ1-2, with D tentatively TRBD1 (6 bases). Germline V gene data show CDR1 as DFQATT and CDR2 as SNEGSKA (reference sequence). Trimming removed 0 bases from V and 1 base from J, with 15 bases in between. The CDR3 loop spans 16 amino acids. In DNA, the CDR3 is TGCAGTGCTAGAGATATTGGACAGAGTATTAACTATGGCTACACCTTC. Amino acids: CSARDIGQSINYGYTF.

The V gene is TRBV7-2, the J gene TRBJ2-2, with D maybe TRBD1 (5 bases). CDR1 and CDR2 from the germline V gene are SGHTA and FQGNSA. This CDR3 has 18 residues. The V end was cut by 6 bases, the J end by 10 bases, with 30 bases between. CDR3 sequence (DNA): TGTGCCAGCAGTGCATATGCCAGGGCCACTCACCAGCCATCGGAGCTGTTTTTT. Protein product: CASSAYARATHQPSELFF.

This clonotype was recorded at least ten times. The chain couples TRBV12-3 or TRBV12-4 to TRBJ2-1; D is ambiguous. This CDR3 is 13 amino acids long. V was pared by 3 bases and J by 8 bases, with 11 bases between. As DNA, the CDR3 is TGTGCCAGCAGTTTTACTAAGGGTCATGAGCAGTTCTTC. Translated: CASSFTKGHEQFF.

This chain uses TRBV5-1 with TRBJ1-2, with unresolved D. Germline assignment: CDR1 SGHRS and CDR2 YFSETQ. This CDR3 has 14 amino acids. The V end lost 3 bases, the J end lost 0 bases, and 9 bases lay between the germline ends. The chain's CDR3 is CASSSEYANYGYTF. The CDR3 nucleotides read TGCGCCAGCAGCTCGGAGTACGCTAACTATGGCTACACCTTC.